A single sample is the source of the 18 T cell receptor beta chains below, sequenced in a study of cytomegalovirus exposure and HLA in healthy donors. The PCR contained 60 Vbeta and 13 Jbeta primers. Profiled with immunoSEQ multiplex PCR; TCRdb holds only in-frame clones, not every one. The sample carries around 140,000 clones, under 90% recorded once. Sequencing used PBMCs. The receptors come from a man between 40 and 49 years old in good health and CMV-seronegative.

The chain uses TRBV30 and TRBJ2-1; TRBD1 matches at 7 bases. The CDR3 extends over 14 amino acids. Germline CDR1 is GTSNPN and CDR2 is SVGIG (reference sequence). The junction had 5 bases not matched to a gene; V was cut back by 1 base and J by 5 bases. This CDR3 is CAWSARQGNNEQFF. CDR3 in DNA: TGTGCCTGGAGTGCGCGACAGGGTAACAATGAGCAGTTCTTC.

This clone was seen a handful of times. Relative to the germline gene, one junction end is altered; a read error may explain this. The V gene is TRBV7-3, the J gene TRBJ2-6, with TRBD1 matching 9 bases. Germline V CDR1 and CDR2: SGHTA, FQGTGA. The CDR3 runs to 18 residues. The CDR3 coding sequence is TGTGCCAGCATCTTAACGGGGACAGGGCTCGCTGGGGCCAACGTCCTGACTTTC. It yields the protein CASILTGTGLAGANVLTF.

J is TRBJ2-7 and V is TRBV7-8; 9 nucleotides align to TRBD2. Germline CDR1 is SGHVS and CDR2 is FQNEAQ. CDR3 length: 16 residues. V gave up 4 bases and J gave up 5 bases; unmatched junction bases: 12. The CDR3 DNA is TGTGCCAGCAGCTCACGGCGGGGGGGCCGTTCGGACGAGCAGTACTTC. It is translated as CASSSRRGGRSDEQYF.

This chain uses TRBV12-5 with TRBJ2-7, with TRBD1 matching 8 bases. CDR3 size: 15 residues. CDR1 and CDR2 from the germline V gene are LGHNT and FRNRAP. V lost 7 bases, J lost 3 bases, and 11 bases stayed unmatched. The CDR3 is CASASRTGGNYEQYF. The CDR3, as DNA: TGTGCTAGTGCCTCCAGAACAGGGGGGAACTACGAGCAGTACTTC.

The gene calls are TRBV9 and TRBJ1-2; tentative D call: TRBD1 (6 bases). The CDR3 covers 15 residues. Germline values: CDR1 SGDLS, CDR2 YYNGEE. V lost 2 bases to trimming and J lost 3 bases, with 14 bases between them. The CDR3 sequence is CASSVLTQGYYGYTF. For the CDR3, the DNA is TGTGCCAGCAGCGTCCTTACTCAGGGGTACTATGGCTACACCTTC. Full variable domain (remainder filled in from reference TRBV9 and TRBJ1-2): DSGVTQTPKHLITATGQRVTLRCSPRSGDLSVYWYQQSLDQGLQFLIQYYNGEERAKGNILERFSAQQFPDLHSELNLSSLELGDSALYFCASSVLTQGYYGYTFGSGTRLTVV.

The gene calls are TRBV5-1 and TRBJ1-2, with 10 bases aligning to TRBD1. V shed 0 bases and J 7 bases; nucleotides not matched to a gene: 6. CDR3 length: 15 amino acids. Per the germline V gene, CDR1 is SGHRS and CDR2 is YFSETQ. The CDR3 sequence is CASSLGDRGHFGYTF. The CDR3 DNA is TGCGCCAGCAGCTTGGGGGACAGGGGTCATTTTGGCTACACCTTC.

The CDR3 DNA reads as TGTGCCACCAGCAGGCCGGGACAGGGGAATCAGCCCCAGCATTTT. Its protein is CATSRPGQGNQPQHF. The chain has TRBV15 and TRBJ1-5, with TRBD1 matching over 10 bases. V gave up 3 bases and J gave up 4 bases; unmatched junction bases: 3. The CDR3 has 15 residues. CDR1 and CDR2 from the germline V gene are LNHNV and YYDKDF (reference sequence).

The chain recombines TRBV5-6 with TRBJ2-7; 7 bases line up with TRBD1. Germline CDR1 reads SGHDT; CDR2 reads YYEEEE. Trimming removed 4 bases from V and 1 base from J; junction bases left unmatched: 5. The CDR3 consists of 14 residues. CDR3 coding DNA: TGTGCCAGCAGCGTGGACAGGTGGTCCTACGAGCAGTACTTC. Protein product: CASSVDRWSYEQYF.

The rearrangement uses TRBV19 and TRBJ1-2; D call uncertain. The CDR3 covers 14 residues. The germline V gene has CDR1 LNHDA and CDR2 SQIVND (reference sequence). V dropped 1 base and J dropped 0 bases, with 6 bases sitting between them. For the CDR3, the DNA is TGTGCCAGTAGTATAGGGCCGTCTAACTATGGCTACACCTTC. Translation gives CASSIGPSNYGYTF.

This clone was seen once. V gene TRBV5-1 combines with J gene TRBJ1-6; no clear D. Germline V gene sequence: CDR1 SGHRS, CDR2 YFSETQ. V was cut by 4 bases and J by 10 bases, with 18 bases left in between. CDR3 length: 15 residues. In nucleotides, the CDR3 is TGCGCCAGCAGCCCCAGTGACGGGGTCCTGTCACCCCTCCACTTT. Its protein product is CASSPSDGVLSPLHF. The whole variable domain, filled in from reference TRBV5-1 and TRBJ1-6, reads KAGVTQTPRYLIKTRGQQVTLSCSPISGHRSVSWYQQTPGQGLQFLFEYFSETQRNKGNFPGRFSGRQFSNSRSEMNVSTLELGDSALYLCASSPSDGVLSPLHFGNGTRLTVT.

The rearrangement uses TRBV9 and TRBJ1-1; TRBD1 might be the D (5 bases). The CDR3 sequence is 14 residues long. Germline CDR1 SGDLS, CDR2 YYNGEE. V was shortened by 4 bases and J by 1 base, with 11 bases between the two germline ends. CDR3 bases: TGTGCCAGCAGCATAACCACAGGGAACACTGAAGCTTTCTTT. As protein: CASSITTGNTEAFF. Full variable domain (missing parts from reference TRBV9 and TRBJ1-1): DSGVTQTPKHLITATGQRVTLRCSPRSGDLSVYWYQQSLDQGLQFLIQYYNGEERAKGNILERFSAQQFPDLHSELNLSSLELGDSALYFCASSITTGNTEAFFGQGTRLTVV.

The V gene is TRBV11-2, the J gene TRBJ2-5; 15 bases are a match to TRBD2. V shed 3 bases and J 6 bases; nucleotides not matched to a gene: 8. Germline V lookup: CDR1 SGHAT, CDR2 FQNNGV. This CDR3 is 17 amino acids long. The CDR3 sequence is CASSFGLAGGPIQTQYF. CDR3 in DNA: TGTGCCAGCAGCTTCGGACTAGCGGGGGGGCCTATCCAGACCCAGTACTTC.

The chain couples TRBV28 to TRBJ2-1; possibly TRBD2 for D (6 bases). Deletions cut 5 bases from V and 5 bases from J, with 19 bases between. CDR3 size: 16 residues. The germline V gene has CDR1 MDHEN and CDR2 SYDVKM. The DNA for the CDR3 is TGTGCCAGCAGTCCCCCCCTGGCCGGGGGACACAATGAGCAGTTCTTC. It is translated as CASSPPLAGGHNEQFF.

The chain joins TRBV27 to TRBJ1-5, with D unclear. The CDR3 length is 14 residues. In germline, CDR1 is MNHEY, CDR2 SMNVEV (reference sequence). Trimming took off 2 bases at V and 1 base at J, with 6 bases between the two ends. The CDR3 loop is CASSLRESNQPQHF. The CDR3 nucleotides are TGTGCCAGCAGTTTAAGGGAGAGCAATCAGCCCCAGCATTTT.

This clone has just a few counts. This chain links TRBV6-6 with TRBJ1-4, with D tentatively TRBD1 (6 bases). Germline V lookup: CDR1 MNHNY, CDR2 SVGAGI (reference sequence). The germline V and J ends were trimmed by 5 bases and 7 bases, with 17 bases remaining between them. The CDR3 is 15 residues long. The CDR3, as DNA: TGTGCCAGCAGTCCAAATCGGGGGGCGGGTGAAAAACTGTTTTTT. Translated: CASSPNRGAGEKLFF.

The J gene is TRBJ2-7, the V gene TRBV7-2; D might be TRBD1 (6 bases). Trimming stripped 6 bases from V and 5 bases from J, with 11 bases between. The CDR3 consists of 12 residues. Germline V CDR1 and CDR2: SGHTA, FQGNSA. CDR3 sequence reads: CASRPDSNEQYF. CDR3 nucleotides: TGTGCCAGCAGACCGGACAGTAACGAGCAGTACTTC.

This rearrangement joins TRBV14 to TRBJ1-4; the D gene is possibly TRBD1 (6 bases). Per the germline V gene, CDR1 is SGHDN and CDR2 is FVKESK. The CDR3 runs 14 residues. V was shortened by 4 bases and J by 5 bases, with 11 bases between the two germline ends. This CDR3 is CASSRGQLNEKLFF. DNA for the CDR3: TGTGCCAGCAGCCGAGGACAGCTAAATGAAAAACTGTTTTTT.

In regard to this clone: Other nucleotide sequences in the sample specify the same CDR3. CDR3 sequence reads: CASSLLYEQYF. The CDR3 nucleotides read TGTGCCAGCAGCTTACTCTACGAGCAGTACTTC. V is TRBV7-2 and J is TRBJ2-7; D gene uncertain. Germline lookup yields CDR1 SGHTA and CDR2 FQGNSA. V lost 2 bases to trimming and J lost 3 bases, with 2 bases between them. The CDR3 spans 11 residues.